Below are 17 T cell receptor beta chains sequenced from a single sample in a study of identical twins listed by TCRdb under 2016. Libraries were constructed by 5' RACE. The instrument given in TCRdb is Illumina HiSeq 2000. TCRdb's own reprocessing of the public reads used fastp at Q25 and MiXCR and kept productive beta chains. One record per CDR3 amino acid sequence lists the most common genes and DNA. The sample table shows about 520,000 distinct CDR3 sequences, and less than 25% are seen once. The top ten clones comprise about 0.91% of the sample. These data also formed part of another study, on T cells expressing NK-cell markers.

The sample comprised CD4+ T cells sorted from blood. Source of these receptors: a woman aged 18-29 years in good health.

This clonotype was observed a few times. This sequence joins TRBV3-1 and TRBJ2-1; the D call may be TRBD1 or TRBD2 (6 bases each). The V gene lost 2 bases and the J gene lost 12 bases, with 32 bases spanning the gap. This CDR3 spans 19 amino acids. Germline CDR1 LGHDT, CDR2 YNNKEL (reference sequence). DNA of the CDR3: TGTGCCAGCAGCCAACCCCTGGGGTGGCCGGGGGCCCCAAGGAGGGCGCAGTTCTTC. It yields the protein CASSQPLGWPGAPRRAQFF.

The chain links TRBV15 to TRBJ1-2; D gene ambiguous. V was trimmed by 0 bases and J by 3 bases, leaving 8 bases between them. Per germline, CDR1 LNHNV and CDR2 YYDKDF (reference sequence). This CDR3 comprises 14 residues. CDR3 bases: TGTGCCACCAGCAGAGATCATCCGGACTATGGCTACACCTTC. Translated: CATSRDHPDYGYTF.

The CDR3 bases are TGCGCCAGCAGCTCATCGACAGGGTCGAACACTGAAGCTTTCTTT. Translation: CASSSSTGSNTEAFF. The chain uses TRBV5-1 and TRBJ1-1; 7 bases match TRBD1. Germline assignment: CDR1 SGHRS and CDR2 YFSETQ. CDR3 length: 15 residues. V was pared by 3 bases and J by 1 base, with 6 bases of the junction left unmatched.

The CDR3 bases are TGTGCCAGCAGTTACCAACCGGGGACTAGCGAAAACATTCAGTACTTC. This sequence encodes CASSYQPGTSENIQYF. The V gene is TRBV6-5, the J gene TRBJ2-4; 10 nucleotides agree with TRBD2. Germline V gene lookup returns CDR1 MNHEY and CDR2 SVGAGI. V lost 2 bases to trimming and J lost 5 bases; unmatched junction nucleotides: 6. This CDR3 contains 16 residues.

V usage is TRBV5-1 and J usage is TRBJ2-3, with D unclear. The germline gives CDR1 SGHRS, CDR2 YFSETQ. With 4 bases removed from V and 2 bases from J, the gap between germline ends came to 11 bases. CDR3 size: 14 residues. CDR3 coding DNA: TGCGCCAGCAGCCCCAGGCATAACACAGATACGCAGTATTTT. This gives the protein CASSPRHNTDTQYF.

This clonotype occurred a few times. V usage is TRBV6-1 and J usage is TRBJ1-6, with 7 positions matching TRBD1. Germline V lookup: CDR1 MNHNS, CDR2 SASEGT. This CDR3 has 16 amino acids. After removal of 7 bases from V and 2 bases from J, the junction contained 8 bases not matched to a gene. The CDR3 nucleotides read TGTGCCAGCATTCTGGGAAGGGGGCCCTATAATTCACCCCTCCACTTT. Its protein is CASILGRGPYNSPLHF.

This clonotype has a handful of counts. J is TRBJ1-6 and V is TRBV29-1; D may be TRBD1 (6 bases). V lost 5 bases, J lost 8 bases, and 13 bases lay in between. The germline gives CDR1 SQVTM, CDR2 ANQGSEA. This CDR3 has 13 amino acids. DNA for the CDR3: TGCAGCGTTAGGGACAAGCCGTATTCACCCCTCCACTTT. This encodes CSVRDKPYSPLHF.

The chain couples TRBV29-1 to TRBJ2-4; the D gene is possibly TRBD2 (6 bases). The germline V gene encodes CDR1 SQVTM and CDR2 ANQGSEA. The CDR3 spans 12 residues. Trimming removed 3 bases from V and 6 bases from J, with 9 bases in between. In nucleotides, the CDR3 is TGCAGCGTTGAGAGGGGACTAAACATTCAGTACTTC. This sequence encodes CSVERGLNIQYF.

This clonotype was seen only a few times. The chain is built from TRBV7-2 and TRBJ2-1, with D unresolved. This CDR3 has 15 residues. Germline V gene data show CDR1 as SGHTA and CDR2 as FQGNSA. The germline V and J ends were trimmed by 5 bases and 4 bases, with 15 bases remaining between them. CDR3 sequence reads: CASSVSLEPYNEQFF. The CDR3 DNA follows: TGTGCCAGCAGCGTTAGTCTGGAACCATACAATGAGCAGTTCTTC. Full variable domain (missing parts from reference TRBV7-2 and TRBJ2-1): GAGVSQSPSNKVTEKGKDVELRCDPISGHTALYWYRQSLGQGLEFLIYFQGNSAPDKSGLPSDRFSAERTGGSVSTLTIQRTQQEDSAVYLCASSVSLEPYNEQFFGPGTRLTVL.

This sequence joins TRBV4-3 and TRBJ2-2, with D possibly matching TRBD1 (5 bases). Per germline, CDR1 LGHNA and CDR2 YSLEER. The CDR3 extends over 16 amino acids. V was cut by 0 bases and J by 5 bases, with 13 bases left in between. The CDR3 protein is CASSQDSRVRTGELFF. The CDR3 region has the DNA TGCGCCAGCAGCCAAGACAGCAGGGTCCGGACCGGGGAGCTGTTTTTT.

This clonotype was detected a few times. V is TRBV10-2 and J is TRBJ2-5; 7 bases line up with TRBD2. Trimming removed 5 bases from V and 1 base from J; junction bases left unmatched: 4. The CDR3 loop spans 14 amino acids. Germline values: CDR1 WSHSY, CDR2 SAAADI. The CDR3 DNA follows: TGCGCCAGCAGTCCGGGACTACCCCAAGAGACCCAGTACTTC. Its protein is CASSPGLPQETQYF.

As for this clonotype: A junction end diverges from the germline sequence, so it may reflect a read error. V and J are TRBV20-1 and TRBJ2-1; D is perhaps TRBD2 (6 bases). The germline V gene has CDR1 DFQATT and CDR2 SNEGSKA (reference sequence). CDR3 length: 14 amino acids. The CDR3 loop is CSAREAGRGNEQFF. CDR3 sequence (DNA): TGCAGTGCTCGAGAGGCGGGACGGGGAAATGAGCAGTTCTTC.

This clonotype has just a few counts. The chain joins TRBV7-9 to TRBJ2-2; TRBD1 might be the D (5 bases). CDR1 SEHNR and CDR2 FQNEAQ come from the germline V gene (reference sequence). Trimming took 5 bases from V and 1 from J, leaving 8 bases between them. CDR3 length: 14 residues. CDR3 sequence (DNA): TGTGCCAGCAGCCAAGACAGGAACACCGGGGAGCTGTTTTTT. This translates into CASSQDRNTGELFF.

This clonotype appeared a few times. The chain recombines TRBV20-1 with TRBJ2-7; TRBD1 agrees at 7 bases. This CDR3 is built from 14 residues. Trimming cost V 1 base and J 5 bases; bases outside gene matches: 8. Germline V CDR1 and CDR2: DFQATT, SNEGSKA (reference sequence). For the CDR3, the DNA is TGCAGTGCTAGAGTGACAGGGTTGCGCCACGAGCAGTACTTC. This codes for CSARVTGLRHEQYF.

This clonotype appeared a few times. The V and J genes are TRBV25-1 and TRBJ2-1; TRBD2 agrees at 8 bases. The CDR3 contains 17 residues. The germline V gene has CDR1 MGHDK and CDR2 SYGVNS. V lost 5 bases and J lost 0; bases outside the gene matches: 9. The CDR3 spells CASSRAGALSSYNEQFF. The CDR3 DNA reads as TGTGCCAGCAGTCGAGCGGGGGCCTTGAGCTCCTACAATGAGCAGTTCTTC.

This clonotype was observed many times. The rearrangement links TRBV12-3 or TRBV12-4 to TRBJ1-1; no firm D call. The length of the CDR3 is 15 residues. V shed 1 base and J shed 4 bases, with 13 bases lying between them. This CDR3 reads CASSLGLGLGTEAFF. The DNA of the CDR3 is TGTGCCAGCAGTTTAGGTTTGGGTCTCGGCACTGAAGCTTTCTTT.

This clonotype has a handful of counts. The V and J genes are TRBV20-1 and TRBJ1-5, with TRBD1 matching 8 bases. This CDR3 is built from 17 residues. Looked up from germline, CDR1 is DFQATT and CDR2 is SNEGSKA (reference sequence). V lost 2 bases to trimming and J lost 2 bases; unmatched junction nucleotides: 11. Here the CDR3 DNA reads TGCAGTGCTAGATCCATCCTCAGGGGACAGGGCAATCAGCCCCAGCATTTT. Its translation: CSARSILRGQGNQPQHF.